This TCR beta chain came from a study of OX40 agonist ivuxolimab in advanced cancers. Looking at the study overall: Patients were given ivuxolimab, an antibody that agonizes OX40 (CD134). Whole-study results and caveats: Not determined was the antigen specificity of the expanded peripheral T cells. With doses of 0.1 to 3.0 mg/kg, CD4+ and CD8+ blood T cells had undergone clonal expansion by week 6. Clonal expansion among partial responders at 0.1-3.0 mg/kg ranked near the lowest.

Sequencing was performed with immunoSEQ multiplex PCR; in TCRdb, only in-frame clones are kept and a portion is missing. The repertoire holds tens of thousands of clones, with roughly 82% as singletons. Worth noting for this clone: The antigen remains undetermined.

The V gene's germline CDR1 is SGHRS and CDR2 YFSETQ. V lost 4 bases and J 1 base, leaving 10 bases between the germline ends. The CDR3 extends over 14 amino acids. This sequence was found in an adult with an advanced solid tumor such as melanoma, head and neck, liver or kidney cancer. The rearrangement uses TRBV5-1 and TRBJ2-3; D possibly corresponds to TRBD1 (5 bases). The specimen comprised CD4+ or CD8+ T cells sorted from blood, sampled in a trial of the OX40 agonist ivuxolimab. The CDR3 nucleotides read TGCGCCAGCAGCCCCACACAGGGCACAGATACGCAGTATTTT. Protein product: CASSPTQGTDTQYF.